The following is a TCR beta chain sequence with its context. The sample is drawn from a study of blood T cell repertoires in COVID-19. Across the whole study: Acute and convalescent COVID-19 samples came from the United States, Italy and Spain. Sources were T cells, B-cell-depleted T cells, or PBMCs; the material itself was cDNA or gDNA.

Sequencing was performed with immunoSEQ multiplex PCR; in TCRdb, only in-frame clones are kept and a portion is missing. There are about 300,000 clones in the sample; 85% to 90% occur only once, and roughly 4% lies in the top ten. The V and J ends lost 8 bases and 3 bases, in that order; junction bases with no gene match: 3. The CDR3 consists of 12 residues. This receptor was taken from a young man who had recovered from COVID-19. The rearrangement joins TRBV12-3 or TRBV12-4 to TRBJ2-7, with TRBD2 matching 8 bases. Sequencing was done on a sample of PBMCs or T cells enriched from blood (not recorded which). CDR3 residues: CASRGGRYEQYF. The CDR3 region has the DNA TGTGCCAGCCGGGGGGGACGCTACGAGCAGTACTTC.